This T cell receptor (beta chain) came from a study of blood T cell repertoires in COVID-19. The CDR3 runs 14 residues. From germline, CDR1 is SGHRS and CDR2 YFSETQ. With V trimmed by 7 bases and J by 3 bases, 6 bases remained unmatched. Using immunoSEQ multiplex PCR, the repertoire was profiled, and TCRdb retains in-frame clones only, with some absent. This sample carries 96,000 or so clones, 85% to 90% of them seen once, and the ten largest clones take around 3.9%. This clone is a singleton in its sample. The sequencing input was peripheral blood. The receptor was derived from a human donor with COVID-19, enrolled during active disease. The donor label of this sample is uncertain. J is TRBJ2-3 and V is TRBV5-1; 9 bases match TRBD1. The DNA for the CDR3 is TGCGCCAGCCGGGACAGGGATTTGACAGATACGCAGTATTTT. It codes for CASRDRDLTDTQYF.